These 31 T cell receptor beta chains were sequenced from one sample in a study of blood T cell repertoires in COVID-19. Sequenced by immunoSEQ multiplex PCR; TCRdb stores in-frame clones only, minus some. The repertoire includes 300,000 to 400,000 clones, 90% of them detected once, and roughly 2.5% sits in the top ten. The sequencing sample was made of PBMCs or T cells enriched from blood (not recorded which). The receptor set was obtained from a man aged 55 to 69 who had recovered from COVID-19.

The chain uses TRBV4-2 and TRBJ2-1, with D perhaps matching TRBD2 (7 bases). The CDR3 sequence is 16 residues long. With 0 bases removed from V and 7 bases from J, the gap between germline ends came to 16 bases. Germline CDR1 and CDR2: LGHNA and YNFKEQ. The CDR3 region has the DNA TGTGCCAGCAGCCAAGATCAGGGGCGGGGGCGGAATGAGCAGTTCTTC. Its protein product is CASSQDQGRGRNEQFF.

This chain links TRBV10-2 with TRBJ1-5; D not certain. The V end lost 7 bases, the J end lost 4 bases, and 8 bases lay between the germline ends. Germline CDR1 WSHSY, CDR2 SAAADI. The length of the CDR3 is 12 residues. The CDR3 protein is CASKGGNQPQHF. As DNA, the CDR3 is TGCGCCAGCAAGGGAGGGAATCAGCCCCAGCATTTT.

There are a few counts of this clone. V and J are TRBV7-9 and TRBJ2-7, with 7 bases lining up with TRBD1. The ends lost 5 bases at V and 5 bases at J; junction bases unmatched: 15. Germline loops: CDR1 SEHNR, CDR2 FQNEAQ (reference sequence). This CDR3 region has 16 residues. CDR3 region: CASSPRGWTGLNEQYF. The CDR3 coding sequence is TGTGCCAGCAGCCCCCGGGGTTGGACAGGTCTGAACGAGCAGTACTTC.

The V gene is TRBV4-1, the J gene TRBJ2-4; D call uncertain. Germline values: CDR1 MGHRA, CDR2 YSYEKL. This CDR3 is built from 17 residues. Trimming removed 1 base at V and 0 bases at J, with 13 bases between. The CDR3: CASSQVRVDLAKNIQYF. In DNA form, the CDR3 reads TGCGCCAGCAGCCAAGTACGGGTAGACCTAGCCAAAAACATTCAGTACTTC.

The DNA of the CDR3 is TGTGCCAGTCACACGGACAGGTATAGCAATCAGCCCCAGCATTTT. Its translation: CASHTDRYSNQPQHF. The chain combines TRBV2 with TRBJ1-5; 7 bases map to TRBD1. J was trimmed by 0 bases and V by 9 bases; bases with no gene match: 8. The CDR3 is 15 amino acids. Germline V gene data show CDR1 as SNHLY and CDR2 as FYNNEI.

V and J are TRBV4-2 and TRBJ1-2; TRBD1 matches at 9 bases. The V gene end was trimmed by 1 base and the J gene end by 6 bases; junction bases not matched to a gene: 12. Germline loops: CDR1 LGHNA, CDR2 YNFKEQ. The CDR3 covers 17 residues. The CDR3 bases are TGTGCCAGCAGCCAAGCGGTAGGACAGGGGCTCCGAGATGGCTACACCTTC. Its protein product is CASSQAVGQGLRDGYTF.

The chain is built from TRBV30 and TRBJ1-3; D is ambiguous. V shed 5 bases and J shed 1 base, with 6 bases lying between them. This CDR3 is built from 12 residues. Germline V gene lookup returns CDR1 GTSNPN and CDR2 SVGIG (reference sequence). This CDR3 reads CAWDISGNTIYF. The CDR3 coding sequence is TGTGCCTGGGATATATCTGGAAACACCATATATTTT.

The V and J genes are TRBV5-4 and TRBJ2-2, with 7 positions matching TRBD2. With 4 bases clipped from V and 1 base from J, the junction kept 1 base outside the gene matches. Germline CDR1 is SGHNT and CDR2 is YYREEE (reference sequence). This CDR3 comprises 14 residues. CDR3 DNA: TGTGCCAGCAGCGGGAGGGGGAACACCGGGGAGCTGTTTTTT. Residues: CASSGRGNTGELFF. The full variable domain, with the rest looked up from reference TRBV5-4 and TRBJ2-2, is ETGVTQSPTHLIKTRGQQVTLRCSSQSGHNTVSWYQQALGQGPQFIFQYYREEENGRGNFPPRFSGLQFPNYSSELNVNALELDDSALYLCASSGRGNTGELFFGEGSRLTVL.

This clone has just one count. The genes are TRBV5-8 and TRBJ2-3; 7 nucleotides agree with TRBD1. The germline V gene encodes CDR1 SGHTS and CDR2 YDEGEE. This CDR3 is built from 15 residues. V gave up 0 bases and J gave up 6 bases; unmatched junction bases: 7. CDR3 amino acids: CASSLGQGVRDTQYF. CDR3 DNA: TGTGCCAGCAGCTTGGGACAGGGCGTTCGCGATACGCAGTATTTT.

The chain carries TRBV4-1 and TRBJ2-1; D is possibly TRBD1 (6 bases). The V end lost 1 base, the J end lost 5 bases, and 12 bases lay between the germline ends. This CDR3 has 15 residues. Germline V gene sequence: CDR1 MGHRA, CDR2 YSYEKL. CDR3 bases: TGCGCCAGCAGCCAAGGGTCAGGGGACCACAATGAGCAGTTCTTC. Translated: CASSQGSGDHNEQFF.

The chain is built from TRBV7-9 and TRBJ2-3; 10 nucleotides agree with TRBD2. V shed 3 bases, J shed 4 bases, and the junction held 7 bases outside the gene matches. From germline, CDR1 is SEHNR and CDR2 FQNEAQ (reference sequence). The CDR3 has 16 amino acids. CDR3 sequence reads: CASSFLLAGSADTQYF. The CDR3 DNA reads TGTGCCAGCAGCTTTTTACTAGCGGGGTCAGCAGATACGCAGTATTTT.

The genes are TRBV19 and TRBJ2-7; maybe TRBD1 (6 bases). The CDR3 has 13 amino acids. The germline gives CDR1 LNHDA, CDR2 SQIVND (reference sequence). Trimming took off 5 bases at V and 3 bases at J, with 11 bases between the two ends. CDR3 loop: CASSGGANYEQYF. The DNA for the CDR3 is TGTGCCAGTAGTGGGGGCGCTAACTACGAGCAGTACTTC.

The CDR3 loop reads CASSQGLKETQYF. The CDR3 nucleotides read TGTGCCAGCTCCCAGGGACTGAAAGAGACCCAGTACTTC. This chain connects TRBV18 to TRBJ2-5, with D maybe TRBD2 (6 bases). The V gene lost 6 bases and the J gene lost 3 bases, with 11 bases spanning the gap. CDR3 length: 13 amino acids. Looked up from germline, CDR1 is KGHSH and CDR2 is LQKENI.

This CDR3 is CASSQDPGQKNTEAFF. CDR3 bases: TGTGCCAGCAGCCAAGACCCGGGACAGAAGAACACTGAAGCTTTCTTT. The chain couples TRBV3-1 (or the pseudogene TRBV3-2) to TRBJ1-1; TRBD1 agrees at 7 bases. The V and J ends lost 0 bases and 1 base, in that order; junction bases with no gene match: 5. CDR1 is LGHDT, CDR2 YNNKEL, per germline (reference sequence). The CDR3 is 16 amino acids.

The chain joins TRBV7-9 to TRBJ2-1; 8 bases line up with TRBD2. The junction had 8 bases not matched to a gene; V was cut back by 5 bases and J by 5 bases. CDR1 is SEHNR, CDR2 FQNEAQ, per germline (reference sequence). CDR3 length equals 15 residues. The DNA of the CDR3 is TGTGCCAGCAGCCCCACTAGCGGAGGCCACAATGAGCAGTTCTTC. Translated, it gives CASSPTSGGHNEQFF.

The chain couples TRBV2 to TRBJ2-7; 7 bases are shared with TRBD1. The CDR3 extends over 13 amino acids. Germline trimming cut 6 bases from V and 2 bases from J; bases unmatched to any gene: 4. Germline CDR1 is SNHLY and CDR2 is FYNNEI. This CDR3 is CASSSGGPYEQYF. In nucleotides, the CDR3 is TGTGCCAGCAGCTCAGGGGGTCCCTACGAGCAGTACTTC. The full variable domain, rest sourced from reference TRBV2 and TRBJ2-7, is EPEVTQTPSHQVTQMGQEVILRCVPISNHLYFYWYRQILGQKVEFLVSFYNNEISEKSEIFDDQFSVERPDGSNFTLKIRSTKLEDSAMYFCASSSGGPYEQYFGPGTRLTVT.

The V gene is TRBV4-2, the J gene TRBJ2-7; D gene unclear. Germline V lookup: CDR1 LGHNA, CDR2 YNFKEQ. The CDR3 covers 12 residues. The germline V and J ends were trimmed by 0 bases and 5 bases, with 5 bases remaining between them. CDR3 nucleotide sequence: TGTGCCAGCAGCCAAGAACGCGACGAGCAGTACTTC. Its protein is CASSQERDEQYF.

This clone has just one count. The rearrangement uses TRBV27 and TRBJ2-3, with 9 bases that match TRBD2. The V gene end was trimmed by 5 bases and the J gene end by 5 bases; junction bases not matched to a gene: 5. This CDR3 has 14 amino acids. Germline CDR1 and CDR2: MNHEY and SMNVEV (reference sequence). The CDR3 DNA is TGTGCCAGCAGTGTTAGCGGGGGTTTAGATACGCAGTATTTT. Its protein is CASSVSGGLDTQYF.

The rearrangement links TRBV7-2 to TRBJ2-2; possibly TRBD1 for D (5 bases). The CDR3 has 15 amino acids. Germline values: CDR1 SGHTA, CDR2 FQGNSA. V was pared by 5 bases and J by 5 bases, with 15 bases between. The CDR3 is CASSPGFSQTGELFF. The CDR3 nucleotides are TGTGCCAGCAGCCCAGGGTTTTCCCAAACCGGGGAGCTGTTTTTT.

CDR3 in amino acids: CASSLDSRSYEQYF. CDR3 bases: TGTGCCAGCAGCTTAGATAGTCGGTCCTACGAGCAGTACTTC. The gene calls are TRBV11-3 and TRBJ2-7, with D unclear. CDR1 is SGHNT, CDR2 YENEEA, per germline. V was trimmed by 0 bases and J by 1 base, leaving 7 bases between them. The CDR3 length is 14 residues.

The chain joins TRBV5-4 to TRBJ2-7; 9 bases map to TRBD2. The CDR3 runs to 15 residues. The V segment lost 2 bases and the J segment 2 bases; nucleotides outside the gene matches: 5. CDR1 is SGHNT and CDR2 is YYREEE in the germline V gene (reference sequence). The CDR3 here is CASSLAGGAPYEQYF. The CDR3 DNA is TGTGCCAGCAGCTTAGCGGGAGGAGCGCCCTACGAGCAGTACTTC.

CDR3 coding DNA: TGCGCCAGCAGGTACGGGACAGGCGGTAGCAATCAGCCCCAGCATTTT. Translating it yields CASRYGTGGSNQPQHF. The V call is TRBV4-1, the J call TRBJ1-5, with 8 bases aligning to TRBD1. Germline CDR1 is MGHRA and CDR2 is YSYEKL. Germline trimming cut 6 bases from V and 0 bases from J; bases unmatched to any gene: 7. The CDR3 contains 16 residues.

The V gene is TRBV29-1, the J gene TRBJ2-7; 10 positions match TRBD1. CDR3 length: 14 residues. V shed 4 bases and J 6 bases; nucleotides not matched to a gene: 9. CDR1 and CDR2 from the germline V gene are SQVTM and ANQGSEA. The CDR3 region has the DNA TGCAGCGTTGCCCGTGGGACAGGGGCTGGCGAGCAGTACTTC. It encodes CSVARGTGAGEQYF.

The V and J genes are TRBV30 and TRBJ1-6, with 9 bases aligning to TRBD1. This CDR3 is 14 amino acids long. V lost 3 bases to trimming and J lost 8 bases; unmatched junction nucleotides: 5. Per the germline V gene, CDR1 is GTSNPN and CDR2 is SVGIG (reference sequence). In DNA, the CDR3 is TGTGCCTGGAGACGACAGGGGGGAGATTCACCCCTCCACTTT. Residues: CAWRRQGGDSPLHF.

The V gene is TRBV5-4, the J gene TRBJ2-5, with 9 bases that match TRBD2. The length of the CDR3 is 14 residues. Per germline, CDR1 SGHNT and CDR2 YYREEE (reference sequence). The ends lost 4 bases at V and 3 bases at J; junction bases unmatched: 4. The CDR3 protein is CASSPGTSKETQYF. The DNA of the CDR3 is TGTGCCAGCAGCCCGGGGACTAGCAAAGAGACCCAGTACTTC. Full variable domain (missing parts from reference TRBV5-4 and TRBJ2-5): ETGVTQSPTHLIKTRGQQVTLRCSSQSGHNTVSWYQQALGQGPQFIFQYYREEENGRGNFPPRFSGLQFPNYSSELNVNALELDDSALYLCASSPGTSKETQYFGPGTRLLVL.

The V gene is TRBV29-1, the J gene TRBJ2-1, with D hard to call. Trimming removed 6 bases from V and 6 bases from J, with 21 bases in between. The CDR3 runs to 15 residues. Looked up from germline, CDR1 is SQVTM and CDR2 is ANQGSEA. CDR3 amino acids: CSVCLPSRGFNEQFF. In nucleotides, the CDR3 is TGCAGCGTCTGCCTCCCGTCTCGAGGATTCAATGAGCAGTTCTTC.

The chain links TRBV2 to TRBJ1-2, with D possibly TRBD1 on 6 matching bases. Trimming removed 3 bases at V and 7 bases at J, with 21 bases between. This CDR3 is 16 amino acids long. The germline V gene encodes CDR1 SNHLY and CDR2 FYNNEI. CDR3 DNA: TGTGCCAGCAGTGACAGGGGCGGCAGTTCCCTCCCTGGCTACACCTTC. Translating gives CASSDRGGSSLPGYTF.

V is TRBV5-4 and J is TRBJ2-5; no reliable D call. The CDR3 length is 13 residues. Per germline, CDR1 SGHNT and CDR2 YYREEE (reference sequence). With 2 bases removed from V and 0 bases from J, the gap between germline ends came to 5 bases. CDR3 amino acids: CASSLANQETQYF. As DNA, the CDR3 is TGTGCCAGCAGCTTAGCCAACCAAGAGACCCAGTACTTC.

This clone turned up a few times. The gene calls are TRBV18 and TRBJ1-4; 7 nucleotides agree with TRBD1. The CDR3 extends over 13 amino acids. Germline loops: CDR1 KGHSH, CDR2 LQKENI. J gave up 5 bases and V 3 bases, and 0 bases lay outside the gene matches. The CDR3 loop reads CASSPTGNEKLFF. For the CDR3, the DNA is TGTGCCAGCTCACCGACAGGGAATGAAAAACTGTTTTTT.

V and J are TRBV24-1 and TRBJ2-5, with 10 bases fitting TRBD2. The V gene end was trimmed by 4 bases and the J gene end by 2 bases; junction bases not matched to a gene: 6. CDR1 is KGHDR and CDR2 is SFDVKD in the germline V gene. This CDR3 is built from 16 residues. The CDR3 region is CATSDPTSGYQETQYF. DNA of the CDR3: TGTGCCACCAGTGACCCGACTAGCGGGTATCAAGAGACCCAGTACTTC.

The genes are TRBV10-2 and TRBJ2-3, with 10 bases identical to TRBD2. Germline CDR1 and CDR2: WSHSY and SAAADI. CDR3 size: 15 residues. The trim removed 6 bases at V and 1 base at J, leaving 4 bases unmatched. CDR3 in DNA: TGCGCCAGCAGAGATGGACTAGCGGGCACAGATACGCAGTATTTT. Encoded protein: CASRDGLAGTDTQYF.